These T cell receptor beta chains were read from a single sample in a study of T cell changes during pregnancy in multiple sclerosis. Libraries were prepared by immunoSEQ multiplex PCR; TCRdb keeps only in-frame clonotypes and omits some of them. In the table there are 49,000 or so clones, nearly 95% of which are singletons. This specimen was peripheral blood, taken in the third trimester of pregnancy. The receptors shown here come from a female donor with multiple sclerosis, enrolled in a pregnancy study. Each CDR3 is given with its conserved first and last residue. A D gene is named only where the DNA matches it firmly. Size tells how often a clone was seen (once, few, many) or the class of an expanded clone, and some rows leave it out.

CDR3: CSVGGTEGQPQHF; DNA: TGCAGCGTTGGTGGAACGGAGGGTCAGCCCCAGCATTTT; V: TRBV29-1; D: .; length: 13; size: .; J: TRBJ1-5
CDR3: CASSSGAEAFF; DNA: TGCGCCAGCAGCTCAGGGGCTGAAGCTTTCTTT; V: TRBV4-1; D: .; length: 11; size: few; J: TRBJ1-1
CDR3: CSVVGQGAVGELFF; DNA: TGCAGCGTTGTGGGACAGGGGGCGGTAGGGGAGCTGTTTTTT; V: TRBV29-1; D: TRBD1; length: 14; size: .; J: TRBJ2-2
CDR3: CATSRDQSGGVEKLFF; DNA: TGTGCCACCAGCAGAGATCAGTCAGGGGGCGTTGAAAAACTGTTTTTT; V: TRBV15; D: TRBD1; length: 16; size: .; J: TRBJ1-4
CDR3: CASSRGQGLYEQYF; DNA: TGCGCCAGCAGCAGAGGCCAGGGGTTATACGAGCAGTACTTC; V: TRBV4-3; D: .; length: 14; size: .; J: TRBJ2-7
CDR3: CASSLSSSKLFF; DNA: TGTGCCAGCAGCTTAAGCTCTTCGAAACTGTTTTTT; V: TRBV7-9; D: .; length: 12; size: .; J: TRBJ1-4
CDR3: CAISSGRAYNEQFF; DNA: TGTGCCATTTCTAGCGGGAGGGCCTACAATGAGCAGTTCTTC; V: TRBV28; D: TRBD2; length: 14; size: once; J: TRBJ2-1
CDR3: CASSQEKGQGSEKLFF; DNA: TGTGCCAGCAGCCAAGAGAAGGGACAGGGGAGTGAAAAACTGTTTTTT; V: TRBV4-2; D: TRBD1; length: 16; size: .; J: TRBJ1-4
CDR3: CASSFHPGQTEPNTEAFF; DNA: TGTGCCAGCAGTTTCCATCCGGGACAGACTGAACCTAACACTGAAGCTTTCTTT; V: TRBV27; D: TRBD1; length: 18; size: .; J: TRBJ1-1
CDR3: CSARDSAFEAFF; DNA: TGCAGCGCCCGGGACAGTGCCTTTGAAGCTTTCTTT; V: TRBV29-1; D: TRBD1; length: 12; size: .; J: TRBJ1-1
CDR3: CASSLPGAEETQYF; DNA: TGTGCCAGCAGCTTACCAGGGGCTGAGGAGACCCAGTACTTC; V: TRBV7-9; D: .; length: 14; size: few; J: TRBJ2-5
CDR3: CASSLAGLEETQYF; DNA: TGCGCCAGCAGCTTGGCAGGGTTAGAAGAGACCCAGTACTTC; V: TRBV5-1; D: .; length: 14; size: once; J: TRBJ2-5
CDR3: CASSRQVSYEQYF; DNA: TGTGCCAGCAGCCGACAGGTTTCCTACGAGCAGTACTTC; V: TRBV28; D: .; length: 13; size: .; J: TRBJ2-7
CDR3: CASSIRHRGDSNQPQHF; DNA: TGTGCCAGTAGTATAAGGCACAGGGGGGATAGCAATCAGCCCCAGCATTTT; V: TRBV19; D: TRBD1; length: 17; size: .; J: TRBJ1-5
CDR3: CASSSTGGNSNEQFF; DNA: TGTGCCAGCAGTTCTACAGGGGGCAACTCTAATGAGCAGTTCTTC; V: TRBV6-6; D: TRBD1; length: 15; size: .; J: TRBJ2-1
CDR3: CASSSPVDRFGVRNTEAFF; DNA: TGTGCCAGCAGCTCACCGGTGGACAGGTTCGGGGTGAGGAACACTGAAGCTTTCTTT; V: TRBV7-6; D: TRBD1; length: 19; size: .; J: TRBJ1-1
CDR3: CSVRDRASTGELFF; DNA: TGCAGCGTTCGTGACAGGGCGAGTACCGGGGAGCTGTTTTTT; V: TRBV29-1; D: TRBD1; length: 14; size: .; J: TRBJ2-2
CDR3: CASSNSGSSYEQYF; DNA: TGTGCCAGTAGTAATAGCGGGAGTTCTTACGAGCAGTACTTC; V: TRBV19; D: TRBD2; length: 14; size: .; J: TRBJ2-7
CDR3: CASRRLKGGTYEQYF; DNA: TGTGCCAGCAGGCGCTTAAAAGGGGGAACCTACGAGCAGTACTTC; V: TRBV11-2; D: .; length: 15; size: .; J: TRBJ2-7
CDR3: CASSSTPNTGELFF; DNA: TGCGCCAGCAGCTCAACACCGAACACCGGGGAGCTGTTTTTT; V: TRBV5-1; D: .; length: 14; size: .; J: TRBJ2-2
CDR3: CASSLQTSSSTDTQYF; DNA: TGTGCCAGCAGCCTTCAGACTTCGTCTAGCACAGATACGCAGTATTTT; V: TRBV11-2; D: .; length: 16; size: .; J: TRBJ2-3
CDR3: CASSFPAGGYTF; DNA: TGTGCCAGCAGCTTTCCGGCAGGTGGCTACACCTTC; V: TRBV13; D: .; length: 12; size: once; J: TRBJ1-2
CDR3: CASSRGGVNTEAFF; DNA: TGTGCCAGCTCGCGAGGCGGGGTCAACACTGAAGCTTTCTTT; V: TRBV7-2; D: .; length: 14; size: .; J: TRBJ1-1
CDR3: CASRGGTGDGYTF; DNA: TGTGCCAGCAGGGGTGGGACAGGGGATGGCTACACCTTC; V: TRBV7-9; D: TRBD1; length: 13; size: .; J: TRBJ1-2
CDR3: CASRLDRSNQPQHF; DNA: TGTGCAAGTCGCTTAGACAGGTCAAATCAGCCCCAGCATTTT; V: TRBV12-2; D: .; length: 14; size: .; J: TRBJ1-5
CDR3: CASSSRGTGLAGGNTGELFF; DNA: TGTGCCAGCAGTTCGAGGGGAACGGGACTAGCGGGAGGTAACACCGGGGAGCTGTTTTTT; V: TRBV28; D: TRBD2; length: 20; size: .; J: TRBJ2-2
CDR3: CASSTGTGVINQPQHF; DNA: TGTGCCAGCAGCACCGGGACAGGGGTAATCAATCAGCCCCAGCATTTT; V: TRBV2; D: TRBD1; length: 16; size: .; J: TRBJ1-5
CDR3: CASSLDSLAGSPITDTQYF; DNA: TGTGCCAGCAGCTTAGATAGCCTAGCGGGGTCCCCGATAACAGATACGCAGTATTTT; V: TRBV7-2; D: TRBD2; length: 19; size: .; J: TRBJ2-3
CDR3: CASSLGGLAGEVGEQYF; DNA: TGTGCCAGCAGCTTGGGGGGACTAGCGGGAGAGGTTGGCGAGCAGTACTTC; V: TRBV5-4; D: TRBD2; length: 17; size: .; J: TRBJ2-7
CDR3: CASSNRRPGLAGGWETQYF; DNA: TGTGCCAGCAGCAACCGCAGACCGGGACTAGCGGGAGGGTGGGAGACCCAGTACTTC; V: TRBV11-2; D: TRBD2; length: 19; size: .; J: TRBJ2-5
CDR3: CASSKAAAAAATNEKLFF; DNA: TGTGCCAGCAGCAAAGCTGCGGCTGCGGCTGCAACTAATGAAAAACTGTTTTTT; V: TRBV21-1; D: .; length: 18; size: few; J: TRBJ1-4
CDR3: CASRNRLAAITGELFF; DNA: TGCGCCAGCAGGAACCGACTAGCGGCGATCACCGGGGAGCTGTTTTTT; V: TRBV10-2; D: TRBD2; length: 16; size: .; J: TRBJ2-2
CDR3: CASSRQRAGIQYF; DNA: TGTGCCAGCAGCCGACAACGGGCGGGAATACAGTACTTC; V: TRBV14; D: .; length: 13; size: .; J: TRBJ2-7
CDR3: CASSPLAGTSGFHTDTQYF; DNA: TGTGCCAGCAGCCCATTGGCCGGGACTAGCGGATTTCACACAGATACGCAGTATTTT; V: TRBV7-9; D: TRBD2; length: 19; size: .; J: TRBJ2-3
CDR3: CASSQGSSSYNEQFF; DNA: TGCGCCAGCAGCCAAGGGTCCAGCTCCTACAATGAGCAGTTCTTC; V: TRBV4-3; D: .; length: 15; size: .; J: TRBJ2-1
CDR3: CASSLAGIDQPQHF; DNA: TGTGCCAGCAGTTTAGCAGGAATCGATCAGCCCCAGCATTTT; V: TRBV28; D: .; length: 14; size: .; J: TRBJ1-5
CDR3: CASSAGTGDNQPQHF; DNA: TGTGCCAGCAGCGCCGGGACAGGTGACAATCAGCCCCAGCATTTT; V: TRBV7-9; D: TRBD1; length: 15; size: few; J: TRBJ1-5
CDR3: CATQAGPATDTQYF; DNA: TGCGCCACCCAAGCGGGCCCCGCCACAGATACGCAGTATTTT; V: TRBV5-1; D: .; length: 14; size: once; J: TRBJ2-3
CDR3: CASSPGTSVAYEQYF; DNA: TGTGCCAGCAGCCCAGGGACTAGCGTAGCCTACGAGCAGTACTTC; V: TRBV7-2; D: TRBD2; length: 15; size: once; J: TRBJ2-7
CDR3: CSHGVAGVGRETQYF; DNA: TGTTCCCACGGGGTAGCGGGAGTGGGTCGAGAGACCCAGTACTTC; V: TRBV28; D: TRBD2; length: 15; size: .; J: TRBJ2-5
CDR3: CASSVGLAGYNEQFF; DNA: TGTGCCAGCAGCGTAGGGCTAGCGGGATACAATGAGCAGTTCTTC; V: TRBV9; D: TRBD2; length: 15; size: .; J: TRBJ2-1
CDR3: CASSQEGGLAGGHTGELFF; DNA: TGCGCCAGCAGCCAAGAAGGGGGCTTGGCGGGGGGGCACACCGGGGAGCTGTTTTTT; V: TRBV4-3; D: TRBD2; length: 19; size: .; J: TRBJ2-2
CDR3: CASSSTAGAGQPQHF; DNA: TGTGCCAGCAGTTCGACGGCGGGGGCTGGTCAGCCCCAGCATTTT; V: TRBV7-2; D: .; length: 15; size: .; J: TRBJ1-5
CDR3: CASSLVLTGEGRNGYTF; DNA: TGTGCCAGCAGCTTAGTTCTGACGGGAGAGGGGCGGAATGGCTACACCTTC; V: TRBV7-9; D: .; length: 17; size: .; J: TRBJ1-2
CDR3: CASSRGTGDSNEQFF; DNA: TGTGCCAGCAGCCGCGGGACAGGCGATTCAAATGAGCAGTTCTTC; V: TRBV4-2; D: TRBD1; length: 15; size: .; J: TRBJ2-1
CDR3: CASSAGLEGYEQYF; DNA: TGTGCCAGCAGCGCGGGACTGGAGGGCTACGAGCAGTACTTC; V: TRBV13; D: .; length: 14; size: .; J: TRBJ2-7
CDR3: CASSQGHSGTYEQYF; DNA: TGCGCCAGCAGCCAAGGCCACAGCGGGACCTACGAGCAGTACTTC; V: TRBV4-1; D: TRBD2; length: 15; size: .; J: TRBJ2-7
CDR3: CASSYSGGTLGGYTF; DNA: TGTGCCAGCAGTTATTCCGGCGGGACTTTGGGTGGCTACACCTTC; V: TRBV6-5; D: .; length: 15; size: once; J: TRBJ1-2
CDR3: CASSQPRVLGRETQYF; DNA: TGTGCCAGCAGCCAACCGAGGGTTCTGGGGAGAGAGACCCAGTACTTC; V: TRBV7-9; D: .; length: 16; size: .; J: TRBJ2-5
CDR3: CASSGLAGSGEQYF; DNA: TGTGCCAGCAGTGGACTAGCGGGATCCGGCGAGCAGTACTTC; V: TRBV2; D: TRBD2; length: 14; size: .; J: TRBJ2-7
CDR3: CASSLLTSQETQYF; DNA: TGTGCCAGCAGCTTACTAACGTCCCAAGAGACCCAGTACTTC; V: TRBV7-9; D: .; length: 14; size: .; J: TRBJ2-5
CDR3: CASSLQGNYGYTF; DNA: TGTGCCAGCAGCTTACAGGGGAACTATGGCTACACCTTC; V: TRBV7-9; D: .; length: 13; size: .; J: TRBJ1-2